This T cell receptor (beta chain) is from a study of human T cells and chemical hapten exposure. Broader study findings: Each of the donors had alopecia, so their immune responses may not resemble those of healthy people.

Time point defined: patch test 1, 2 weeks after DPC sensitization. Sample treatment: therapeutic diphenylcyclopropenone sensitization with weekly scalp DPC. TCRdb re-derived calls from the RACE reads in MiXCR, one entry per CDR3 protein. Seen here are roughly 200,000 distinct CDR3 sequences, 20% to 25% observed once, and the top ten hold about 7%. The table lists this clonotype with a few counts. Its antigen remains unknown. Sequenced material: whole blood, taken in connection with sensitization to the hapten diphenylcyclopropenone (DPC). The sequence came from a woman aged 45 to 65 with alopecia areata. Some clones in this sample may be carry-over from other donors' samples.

The CDR3 region is CSVWDLNTEAFF. In nucleotides, the CDR3 is TGCAGCGTGTGGGACCTCAACACTGAAGCTTTCTTT. The V and J genes are TRBV29-1 and TRBJ1-1; D is possibly TRBD1 (5 bases). The CDR3 length is 12 residues. The V gene lost 6 bases and the J gene lost 2 bases, with 10 bases spanning the gap. Germline CDR1 SQVTM, CDR2 ANQGSEA.